The 20 T cell receptor beta chains in this list originate from one sample, sequenced in a study of shared clonotypes between healthy human individuals. Profiling relied on immunoSEQ multiplex PCR, and the TCRdb table lists in-frame clones only, not all of them. The top ten clones hold approximately 0.37% of a sample with about 2.4 million clones, 80% to 95% of them seen once. Material: naive CD4+ T cells from PBMCs. Subset: CD45RA+ positively selected. Every receptor here comes from a man between 18 and 29 years old in good health. Some clones in this sample may be carry-over from other donors' samples.

About this clone itself: The same CDR3 is also encoded by other DNA sequences in this sample. The genes are TRBV28 and TRBJ1-3; a weak D match, TRBD1 (6 bases). The CDR3 loop spans 15 amino acids. V lost 3 bases and J 4 bases, leaving 13 bases between the germline ends. The V gene's germline CDR1 is MDHEN and CDR2 SYDVKM. CDR3 DNA sequence: TGTGCCAGCAGTTTCGGGGGGGCGAGGGGAAACACCATATATTTT. This sequence encodes CASSFGGARGNTIYF.

This clone was recorded once. This chain's CDR3 is CASSETSGGPPEQYF. DNA of the CDR3: TGTGCCAGCTCAGAGACTAGCGGGGGACCCCCAGAGCAGTACTTC. V is TRBV18 and J is TRBJ2-7, with 12 bases identical to TRBD2. Germline lookup yields CDR1 KGHSH and CDR2 LQKENI. There are 15 residues in the CDR3. With V trimmed by 5 bases and J by 7 bases, 9 bases remained unmatched. Based on the CDR3 plus reference TRBV18 and TRBJ2-7, the full variable domain is NAGVMQNPRHLVRRRGQEARLRCSPMKGHSHVYWYRQLPEEGLKFMVYLQKENIIDESGMPKERFSAEFPKEGPSILRIQQVVRGDSAAYFCASSETSGGPPEQYFGPGTRLTVT.

The chain is built from TRBV23-1 and TRBJ2-7; no clear D gene. TRBV23-1 is noted as an ORF with a role that remains uncertain. The V end lost 3 bases, the J end lost 2 bases, and 5 bases lay between the germline ends. The length of the CDR3 is 12 residues. The CDR3: CASSQLTYEQYF. The CDR3 DNA reads as TGCGCCAGCAGTCAGTTGACCTACGAGCAGTACTTC.

The chain combines TRBV4-1 with TRBJ1-1; tentative D call: TRBD1 (5 bases). This CDR3 has 15 amino acids. The germline V gene has CDR1 MGHRA and CDR2 YSYEKL. Trimming shortened V by 0 bases and J by 10 bases, and 18 bases separated the two germline ends. The chain's CDR3 is CASSQELQAFPGAFF. The CDR3 nucleotides read TGCGCCAGCAGCCAAGAGTTACAGGCCTTCCCCGGAGCTTTCTTT.

The chain joins TRBV19 to TRBJ2-1; unclear D gene. The CDR3 has 13 residues. V lost 5 bases, J lost 4 bases, and 9 bases lay in between. CDR1 and CDR2 from the germline V gene are LNHDA and SQIVND (reference sequence). This CDR3 is CASSPRRYNEQFF. The CDR3 nucleotides read TGTGCCAGTAGTCCACGAAGGTACAATGAGCAGTTCTTC.

The chain is built from TRBV15 and TRBJ2-3; 10 positions match TRBD1. V trimming: 0 bases; J trimming: 1 base; junction bases outside the gene matches: 4. Germline loops: CDR1 LNHNV, CDR2 YYDKDF (reference sequence). The CDR3 is 17 amino acids. The CDR3 is CATSRDGGTGGTDTQYF. As DNA, the CDR3 is TGTGCCACCAGCAGAGATGGCGGGACAGGGGGCACAGATACGCAGTATTTT.

The V gene is TRBV11-3, the J gene TRBJ2-3; 11 bases align to TRBD2. J gave up 5 bases and V 4 bases, and 5 bases lay outside the gene matches. Germline V gene data show CDR1 as SGHNT and CDR2 as YENEEA. The CDR3 consists of 15 residues. This chain's CDR3 is CASSSGGLAGDTQYF. The CDR3 nucleotides read TGTGCCAGCAGCTCGGGAGGACTAGCGGGAGATACGCAGTATTTT.

This clone was counted a single time. This chain connects TRBV7-3 to TRBJ2-1; 12 bases align to TRBD2. The CDR3 is 19 amino acids. Germline values: CDR1 SGHTA, CDR2 FQGTGA. Trimming took 6 bases from V and 0 from J; bases not matched to a gene: 12. The CDR3 loop reads CASSSLGLAGSTSYNEQFF. Here the CDR3 DNA reads TGTGCCAGCAGTTCCCTCGGACTAGCGGGGTCGACCTCCTACAATGAGCAGTTCTTC.

The chain couples TRBV7-2 to TRBJ2-7, with TRBD2 matching over 7 bases. Trimming removed 5 bases from V and 2 bases from J; junction bases left unmatched: 9. The germline CDR1 and CDR2 sequences are SGHTA and FQGNSA. The CDR3 spans 15 residues. CDR3 region: CASSIEPGGPYEQYF. In DNA form, the CDR3 reads TGTGCCAGCAGCATCGAGCCGGGAGGCCCCTACGAGCAGTACTTC.

The chain is built from TRBV19 and TRBJ1-2, with 8 bases fitting TRBD1. The CDR3 spans 17 residues. From germline, CDR1 is LNHDA and CDR2 SQIVND (reference sequence). V trimming: 3 bases; J trimming: 4 bases; junction bases outside the gene matches: 13. CDR3 sequence reads: CASSIRSGTGGVYGYTF. DNA for the CDR3: TGTGCCAGTAGTATCCGATCCGGGACAGGTGGGGTCTATGGCTACACCTTC.

The chain uses TRBV28 and TRBJ1-4; 8 bases are a match to TRBD1. Looked up from germline, CDR1 is MDHEN and CDR2 is SYDVKM. V dropped 6 bases and J dropped 7; count of bases not matched to a gene: 4. This CDR3 comprises 13 residues. The CDR3 DNA reads as TGTGCCAGCAGACGGACAGGGAGTGAAAAACTGTTTTTT. Protein: CASRRTGSEKLFF.

J is TRBJ2-1 and V is TRBV7-3; D ambiguous. The CDR3 totals 12 residues. The germline V gene encodes CDR1 SGHTA and CDR2 FQGTGA. The ends were cut back, 4 bases at V and 7 bases at J, with 8 bases in the middle. The CDR3 region is CASSSERNEQFF. CDR3 in DNA: TGTGCCAGCAGCTCCGAGCGTAATGAGCAGTTCTTC.

The J gene is TRBJ2-6, the V gene TRBV28; no clear D. The CDR3 length is 15 residues. The V end lost 5 bases, the J end lost 4 bases, and 12 bases lay between the germline ends. Germline loops: CDR1 MDHEN, CDR2 SYDVKM. The CDR3: CASSMGPTGANVLTF. CDR3 sequence (DNA): TGTGCCAGCAGTATGGGCCCGACGGGGGCCAACGTCCTGACTTTC.

The chain has TRBV5-1 and TRBJ2-1; D possibly corresponds to TRBD1 (6 bases). V lost 6 bases and J 3 bases, leaving 16 bases between the germline ends. Germline CDR1 and CDR2: SGHRS and YFSETQ. This CDR3 contains 15 residues. The CDR3 nucleotides are TGCGCCAGCATGCACCGGGACAATCTCTACAATGAGCAGTTCTTC. Encoded protein: CASMHRDNLYNEQFF.

This clone has just one count. The chain couples TRBV27 to TRBJ2-1; D is undetermined. V was shortened by 2 bases and J by 10 bases, with 6 bases between the two germline ends. The CDR3 extends over 11 amino acids. Per germline, CDR1 MNHEY and CDR2 SMNVEV (reference sequence). CDR3 protein: CASSLRQEQFF. CDR3 DNA sequence: TGTGCCAGCAGTTTACGTCAGGAGCAGTTCTTC.

The V call is TRBV29-1, the J call TRBJ1-1; D uncertain. CDR3 length equals 12 residues. Germline assignment: CDR1 SQVTM and CDR2 ANQGSEA. The CDR3 sequence: CAHAPGNTEAFF. In nucleotides, the CDR3 is TGCGCTCACGCACCGGGAAACACTGAAGCTTTCTTT.

This clone was detected only once. This chain uses TRBV4-2 with TRBJ2-7; possibly TRBD1 or TRBD2 for D (6 bases each). CDR3 length: 14 amino acids. V lost 4 bases and J 4 bases, leaving 14 bases between the germline ends. Germline values: CDR1 LGHNA, CDR2 YNFKEQ. CDR3 nucleotide sequence: TGTGCCAGCAGCCCCCGGTTAGGGGGGTACGAGCAGTACTTC. Translating gives CASSPRLGGYEQYF.

The chain employs TRBV28 and TRBJ2-7; a weak D match, TRBD1 (6 bases). The CDR3 has 12 amino acids. CDR1 is MDHEN and CDR2 is SYDVKM in the germline V gene. V gave up 4 bases and J gave up 7 bases, with 11 bases separating them. The CDR3 region is CASSYNRVEQYF. For the CDR3, the DNA is TGTGCCAGCAGTTACAACAGGGTTGAGCAGTACTTC. Full variable domain (outside the CDR3, taken from reference TRBV28 and TRBJ2-7): DVKVTQSSRYLVKRTGEKVFLECVQDMDHENMFWYRQDPGLGLRLIYFSYDVKMKEKGDIPEGYSVSREKKERFSLILESASTNQTSMYLCASSYNRVEQYFGPGTRLTVT.

V gene TRBV7-2 combines with J gene TRBJ2-3; D gene uncertain. V lost 3 bases and J lost 2, with 9 bases in between. Germline V lookup: CDR1 SGHTA, CDR2 FQGNSA. The CDR3 sequence is 14 residues long. For the CDR3, the DNA is TGTGCCAGCAGCTTCCCGGCCTACACAGATACGCAGTATTTT. Translation gives CASSFPAYTDTQYF.

Points on this clone: Additional DNA sequences in this sample encode the identical CDR3. This rearrangement joins TRBV6-6 to TRBJ1-4; possibly TRBD1 for D (6 bases). Germline CDR1 reads MNHNY; CDR2 reads SVGAGI (reference sequence). The V and J ends lost 0 bases and 7 bases respectively, with 12 bases between them. The CDR3 extends over 15 amino acids. The CDR3, as DNA: TGTGCCAGCAGTTACTCACAGGGAGGGGGTGAAAAACTGTTTTTT. Its translation: CASSYSQGGGEKLFF.